These 18 T cell receptor beta chains were sequenced from one sample in a study of shared clonotypes between healthy human individuals. Naive-designated CD8 cells lacked CD45RO, were positively enriched for CCR7, and omitted terminally differentiated effector memory CD45RA+ cells. TCRdb's copy holds only in-frame clones and misses some; the assay was immunoSEQ multiplex PCR. The data contain hundreds of thousands of clones, around 95% of them singletons. Sample: naive CD8+ T cells sorted from blood. These receptors all come from a woman under 40 in good health.

The rearrangement links TRBV7-8 to TRBJ2-7, with a possible D match to TRBD1 (6 bases). The ends were cut back, 3 bases at V and 2 bases at J, with 14 bases in the middle. Per the germline V gene, CDR1 is SGHVS and CDR2 is FQNEAQ. The CDR3 covers 15 residues. Here the CDR3 reads CASSFDGTYTYEQYF. CDR3 sequence (DNA): TGTGCCAGCAGCTTTGACGGGACATATACCTACGAGCAGTACTTC.

V and J are TRBV19 and TRBJ1-4; 7 bases agree with TRBD1. This CDR3 has 16 residues. The V and J ends lost 7 bases and 3 bases, in that order; junction bases with no gene match: 11. CDR1 LNHDA and CDR2 SQIVND come from the germline V gene (reference sequence). CDR3 residues: CASKGALTGPNEKLFF. The CDR3, as DNA: TGTGCCAGTAAAGGTGCGCTGACAGGGCCTAATGAAAAACTGTTTTTT.

This clone turned up a few times. This chain uses TRBV4-1 with TRBJ2-5; the D is unclear. The CDR3 spans 14 residues. V was shortened by 0 bases and J by 4 bases, with 9 bases between the two germline ends. CDR1 is MGHRA and CDR2 is YSYEKL in the germline V gene. The CDR3 is CASSQDHYVETQYF. In nucleotides, the CDR3 is TGCGCCAGCAGCCAAGATCACTACGTAGAGACCCAGTACTTC.

The V call is TRBV5-8, the J call TRBJ2-5; D is perhaps TRBD2 (5 bases). This CDR3 has 15 residues. In germline, CDR1 is SGHTS, CDR2 YDEGEE. V lost 4 bases to trimming and J lost 3 bases, with 16 bases between them. The CDR3 reads CASSRGKGAKETQYF. As DNA, the CDR3 is TGTGCCAGCAGCCGGGGAAAAGGAGCTAAAGAGACCCAGTACTTC. The complete variable domain, with remaining parts taken from reference TRBV5-8 and TRBJ2-5, reads EAGVTQSPTHLIKTRGQQATLRCSPISGHTSVYWYQQALGLGLQFLLWYDEGEERNRGNFPPRFSGRQFPNYSSELNVNALELEDSALYLCASSRGKGAKETQYFGPGTRLLVL.

The rearrangement links TRBV9 to TRBJ2-1; 7 positions match TRBD1. The CDR3 sequence is 19 residues long. Per the germline V gene, CDR1 is SGDLS and CDR2 is YYNGEE. The trim removed 4 bases at V and 2 bases at J, leaving 18 bases unmatched. CDR3 in DNA: TGTGCCAGCAGCACCCACAGGGGAAGAAGGACCATGGCCTACAATGAGCAGTTCTTC. Protein product: CASSTHRGRRTMAYNEQFF. The full variable domain, rest sourced from reference TRBV9 and TRBJ2-1, is DSGVTQTPKHLITATGQRVTLRCSPRSGDLSVYWYQQSLDQGLQFLIQYYNGEERAKGNILERFSAQQFPDLHSELNLSSLELGDSALYFCASSTHRGRRTMAYNEQFFGPGTRLTVL.

V usage is TRBV5-1 and J usage is TRBJ2-7; TRBD1 agrees at 8 bases. Trimming removed 0 bases from V and 5 bases from J; junction bases left unmatched: 4. The CDR3 is made up of 14 amino acids. The V gene's germline CDR1 is SGHRS and CDR2 YFSETQ. In DNA form, the CDR3 reads TGCGCCAGCAGCTTGGGGACAGGGAGTGACGAGCAGTACTTC. Translation: CASSLGTGSDEQYF. The full variable domain, in which reference TRBV5-1 and TRBJ2-7 provide the parts outside the CDR3, is KAGVTQTPRYLIKTRGQQVTLSCSPISGHRSVSWYQQTPGQGLQFLFEYFSETQRNKGNFPGRFSGRQFSNSRSEMNVSTLELGDSALYLCASSLGTGSDEQYFGPGTRLTVT.

The chain uses TRBV25-1 and TRBJ2-5; D might be TRBD1 or TRBD2, each matching 5 bases. With the DNA end fitting TRBJ2-7 better, the J assignment may be wrong. From germline, CDR1 is MGHDK and CDR2 SYGVNS. CDR3 length: 15 amino acids. In DNA form, the CDR3 reads TGTGCCAGCAGTGAATGGAGGACATCTACCTACGAGCAGTACTTC. Translating it yields CASSEWRTSTYEQYF.

The gene calls are TRBV27 and TRBJ1-2; D possibly corresponds to TRBD1 (6 bases). Germline-derived CDR1 and CDR2 are MNHEY and SMNVEV (reference sequence). The CDR3 is made up of 14 amino acids. The germline V and J ends were trimmed by 7 bases and 5 bases, with 17 bases remaining between them. The CDR3 is CASTNIGGAYGYTF. In nucleotides, the CDR3 is TGTGCCAGCACTAATATCGGGGGGGCATATGGCTACACCTTC.

The rearrangement links TRBV6-1 to TRBJ2-1; the match to TRBD2 covers 7 bases. Germline V gene lookup returns CDR1 MNHNS and CDR2 SASEGT. The V gene end was trimmed by 4 bases and the J gene end by 3 bases; junction bases not matched to a gene: 6. CDR3 length: 15 residues. CDR3 bases: TGTGCCAGCAGTGCGCGGGAGAGATACTACAATGAGCAGTTCTTC. It translates to CASSARERYYNEQFF.

The CDR3 loop is CASSLAGTPGGTEAFF. In nucleotides, the CDR3 is TGTGCCAGCAGCTTGGCCGGGACTCCGGGGGGCACTGAAGCTTTCTTT. V gene TRBV5-4 combines with J gene TRBJ1-1; D is possibly TRBD1 (5 bases). The CDR3 is 16 amino acids. Trimming took off 0 bases at V and 4 bases at J, with 16 bases between the two ends. Germline assignment: CDR1 SGHNT and CDR2 YYREEE (reference sequence).

The chain recombines TRBV29-1 with TRBJ2-1, with D perhaps TRBD1 (6 bases). The germline gives CDR1 SQVTM, CDR2 ANQGSEA. The V end was cut by 6 bases, the J end by 1 base, with 16 bases between. This CDR3 has 15 amino acids. CDR3 nucleotides: TGCAGCGTGGAACCAGGGGAGAGGTCCTACAATGAGCAGTTCTTC. It is translated as CSVEPGERSYNEQFF.

The chain has TRBV19 and TRBJ1-1, with D tentatively TRBD1 (5 bases). The CDR3 extends over 14 amino acids. CDR1 is LNHDA, CDR2 SQIVND, per germline (reference sequence). V lost 3 bases and J lost 4, with 12 bases in between. The CDR3 loop is CASSISGARTEAFF. In nucleotides, the CDR3 is TGTGCCAGTAGTATTTCCGGGGCGCGCACTGAAGCTTTCTTT.

The rearrangement uses TRBV5-8 and TRBJ1-1, with D unresolved. The V gene lost 0 bases and the J gene lost 1 base, with 13 bases spanning the gap. Germline V gene lookup returns CDR1 SGHTS and CDR2 YDEGEE. The CDR3 loop spans 16 amino acids. CDR3 protein: CASSLGIGRGNTEAFF. For the CDR3, the DNA is TGTGCCAGCAGCTTGGGAATAGGGCGAGGGAACACTGAAGCTTTCTTT.

V gene TRBV10-3 combines with J gene TRBJ1-5; D may be TRBD1 (5 bases). The V end lost 1 base, the J end lost 0 bases, and 10 bases lay between the germline ends. CDR3 length equals 16 residues. The V gene's germline CDR1 is ENHRY and CDR2 SYGVKD. The CDR3 nucleotides read TGTGCCATCAGTGAGTGGGGCAGCGATAGCAATCAGCCCCAGCATTTT. Protein product: CAISEWGSDSNQPQHF.

The chain recombines TRBV6-1 with TRBJ1-2; D is ambiguous. This CDR3 is built from 12 residues. Germline-derived CDR1 and CDR2 are MNHNS and SASEGT. V was pared by 9 bases and J by 8 bases, with 16 bases between. This chain's CDR3 is CARGRSNGGYTF. The DNA for the CDR3 is TGTGCCAGAGGACGGTCTAATGGCGGCTACACCTTC.

V is TRBV6-6 and J is TRBJ2-2; the D gene is possibly TRBD2 (5 bases). Trimming left V 5 bases short and J 0 bases short, with 13 bases between. The CDR3 loop spans 16 amino acids. Germline V gives CDR1 MNHNY, CDR2 SVGAGI (reference sequence). The CDR3 is CASSRLSSSNTGELFF. Written as DNA, the CDR3 is TGTGCCAGCAGTCGTCTATCTAGCTCGAACACCGGGGAGCTGTTTTTT.

This chain joins TRBV2 and TRBJ2-5, with D unresolved. The tail of the sequence fits TRBJ2-7 better, so the J call may be wrong. The CDR3 extends over 13 amino acids. Germline CDR1 SNHLY, CDR2 FYNNEI. The CDR3 protein is CASSEAHFYEQYF. CDR3 nucleotides: TGTGCCAGCAGTGAAGCACACTTCTACGAGCAGTACTTC.

This chain uses TRBV5-5 with TRBJ2-3, with D uncertain. The V gene lost 5 bases and the J gene lost 3 bases, with 4 bases spanning the gap. This CDR3 spans 11 amino acids. Germline assignment: CDR1 SGHKS and CDR2 YYEKEE (reference sequence). Here the CDR3 reads CASRETDTQYF. The CDR3 DNA is TGTGCCAGCAGGGAAACAGATACGCAGTATTTT.